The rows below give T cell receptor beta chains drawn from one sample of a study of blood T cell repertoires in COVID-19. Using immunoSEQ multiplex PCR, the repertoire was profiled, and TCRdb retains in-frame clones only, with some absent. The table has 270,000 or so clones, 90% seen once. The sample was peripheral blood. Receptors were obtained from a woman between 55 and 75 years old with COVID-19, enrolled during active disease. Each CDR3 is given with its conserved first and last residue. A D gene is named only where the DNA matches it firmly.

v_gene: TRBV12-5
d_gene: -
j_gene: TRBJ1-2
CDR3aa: CASGLPGRGYTF

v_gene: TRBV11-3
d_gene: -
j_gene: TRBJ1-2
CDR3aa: CASSLGGPRGGYTF

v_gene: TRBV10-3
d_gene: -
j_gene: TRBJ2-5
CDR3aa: CAISTLQGRRETQYF

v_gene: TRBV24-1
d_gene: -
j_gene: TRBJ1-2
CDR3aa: CATSDSGSARTSYTF

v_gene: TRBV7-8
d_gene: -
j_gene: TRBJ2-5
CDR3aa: CASSLAGRLETQYF

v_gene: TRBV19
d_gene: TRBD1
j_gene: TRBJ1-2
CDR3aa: CASSISTGGYGYTF

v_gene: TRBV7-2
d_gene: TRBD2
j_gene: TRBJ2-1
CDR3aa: CASSFSSGSSYNEQFF

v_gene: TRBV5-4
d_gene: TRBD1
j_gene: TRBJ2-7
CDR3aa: CASSPRGQAYEQYF

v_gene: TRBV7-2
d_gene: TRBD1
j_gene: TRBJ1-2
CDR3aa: CASSLGQLYGYTF

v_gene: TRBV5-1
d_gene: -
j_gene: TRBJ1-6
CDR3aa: CASSLVSGSNSPLHF

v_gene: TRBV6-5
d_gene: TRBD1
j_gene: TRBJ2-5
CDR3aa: CASSWDRGAETQYF

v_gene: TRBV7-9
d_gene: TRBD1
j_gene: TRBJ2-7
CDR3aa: CASSGPGTGSVYEQYF

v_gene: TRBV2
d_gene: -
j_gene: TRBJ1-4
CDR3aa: CASSDRDNEKLFF

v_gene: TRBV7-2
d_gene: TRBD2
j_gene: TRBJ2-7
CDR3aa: CASSSIPGTSVDEQYF

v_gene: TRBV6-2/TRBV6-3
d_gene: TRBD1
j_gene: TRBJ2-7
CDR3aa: CASSRSLTGGSYEQYF

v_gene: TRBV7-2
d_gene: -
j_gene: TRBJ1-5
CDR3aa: CASSPWGVGNQPQHF

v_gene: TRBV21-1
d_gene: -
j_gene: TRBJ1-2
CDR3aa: CASSSGQGSYGYTF

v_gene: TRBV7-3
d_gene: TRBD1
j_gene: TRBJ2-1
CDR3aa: CASRAPGQGVDEQFF

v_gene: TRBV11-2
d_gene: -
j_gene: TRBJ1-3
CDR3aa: CASSSQGLGIVENTIYF

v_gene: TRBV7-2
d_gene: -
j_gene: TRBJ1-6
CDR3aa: CASSLRRTNSPLHF

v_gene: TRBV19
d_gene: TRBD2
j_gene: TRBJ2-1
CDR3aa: CASSIFSGGAGEQFF

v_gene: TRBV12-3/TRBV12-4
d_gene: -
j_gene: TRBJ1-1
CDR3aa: CASNRGGNTEAFF

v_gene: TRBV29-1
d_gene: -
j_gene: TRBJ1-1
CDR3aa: CSVEFAGDGHTEAFF

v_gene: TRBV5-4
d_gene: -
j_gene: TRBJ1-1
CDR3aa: CASSRTGSGLTEAFF

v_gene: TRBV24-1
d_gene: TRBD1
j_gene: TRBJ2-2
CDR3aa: CATSAGRQGNTGELFF

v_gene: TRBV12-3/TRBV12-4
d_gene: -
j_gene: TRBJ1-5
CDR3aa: CASSAGFNQPQHF

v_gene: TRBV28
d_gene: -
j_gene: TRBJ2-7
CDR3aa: CASSPTGRGLTSYEQYF

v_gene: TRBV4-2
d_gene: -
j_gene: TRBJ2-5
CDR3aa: CASSHPGARETQYF

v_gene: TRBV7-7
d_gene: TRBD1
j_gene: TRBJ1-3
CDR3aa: CASSSGTGGGNTIYF

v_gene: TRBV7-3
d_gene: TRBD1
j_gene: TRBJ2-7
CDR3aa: CASSPSPGTAYEQYF

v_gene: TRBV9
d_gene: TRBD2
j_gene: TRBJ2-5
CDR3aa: CASSSPGERGGRTQYF

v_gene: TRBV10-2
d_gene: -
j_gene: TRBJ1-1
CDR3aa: CASRDSSTEAFF

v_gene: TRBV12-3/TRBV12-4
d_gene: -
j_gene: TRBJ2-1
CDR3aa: CASSFFAVGEQFF

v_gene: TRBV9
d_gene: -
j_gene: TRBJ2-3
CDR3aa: CASSAAGDPSTDTQYF

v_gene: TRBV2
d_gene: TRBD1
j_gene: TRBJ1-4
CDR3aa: CASSKDRVRLFF

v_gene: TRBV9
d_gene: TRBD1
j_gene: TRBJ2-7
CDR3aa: CASSAHGQASYEQYF

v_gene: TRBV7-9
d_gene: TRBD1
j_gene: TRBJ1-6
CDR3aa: CASSLRQGISPLHF

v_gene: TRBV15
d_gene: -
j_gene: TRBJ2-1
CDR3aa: CATSRDSHNEQFF